This T cell receptor (beta chain) was sequenced in a study of shared clonotypes between healthy human individuals. Some clones are missing from TCRdb's copy, which holds only in-frame ones; the method was immunoSEQ multiplex PCR. The top ten hold 1.5% to 2% of the sample, which has roughly 2.1 million clones, about 92% seen once. Naive CD8 cells comprised CD45RO-negative, CCR7-positively selected cells, excluding terminally differentiated effector memory CD45RA+ cells. The V and J ends lost 5 bases and 3 bases, in that order; junction bases with no gene match: 6. The CDR3 length is 14 residues. Germline V lookup: CDR1 SGHAT, CDR2 FQNNGV.

Sequenced material: naive CD8+ T cells from PBMCs. This sequence originates from a man between 18 and 29 years old in good health. Some clones in this sample may be carry-over from other donors' samples. This chain connects TRBV11-2 to TRBJ2-7; 8 bases are a match to TRBD1. CDR3 residues: CASSTRTGYYEQYF. CDR3 sequence (DNA): TGTGCCAGCAGCACCCGGACAGGGTACTACGAGCAGTACTTC.